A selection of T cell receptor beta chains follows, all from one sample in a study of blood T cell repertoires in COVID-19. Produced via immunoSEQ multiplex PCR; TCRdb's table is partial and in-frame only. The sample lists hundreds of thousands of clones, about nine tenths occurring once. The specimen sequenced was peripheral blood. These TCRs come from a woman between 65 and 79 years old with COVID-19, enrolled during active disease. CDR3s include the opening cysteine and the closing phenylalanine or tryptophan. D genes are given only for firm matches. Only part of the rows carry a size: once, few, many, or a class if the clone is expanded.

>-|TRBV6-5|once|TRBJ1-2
TGTGCCAGCACCCAGGATAACTATGGCTACACCTTC
CASTQDNYGYTF
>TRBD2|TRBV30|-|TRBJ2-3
TGTGCCTGGAGTATGACTAGCGGGGGAGATACGCAGTATTTT
CAWSMTSGGDTQYF
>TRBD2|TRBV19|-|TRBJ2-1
TGTGCCAGTAGTATTGCGACTAGCGGGGGGGGCTGGAATGAGCAGTTCTTC
CASSIATSGGGWNEQFF
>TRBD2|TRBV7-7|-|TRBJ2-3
TGTGCCAGCAGCTTGAAAGCGGGGTGGAACACAGATACGCAGTATTTT
CASSLKAGWNTDTQYF
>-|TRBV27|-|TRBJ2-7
TGTGCCAGTAAGACAGGTGACTTC
CASKTGDF
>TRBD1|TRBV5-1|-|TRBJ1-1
TGCGCCAGCAGCGGCTGGACAGGAGGGGACACTGAAGCTTTCTTT
CASSGWTGGDTEAFF
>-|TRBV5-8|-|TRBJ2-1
TGTGCCAGCAGCTTGGTGGGGAAACAGGGTGGAGACTACAATGAGCAGTTCTTC
CASSLVGKQGGDYNEQFF
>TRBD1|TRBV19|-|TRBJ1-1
TGTGCCAGTAGTCAACAGGGGACTGAAGCTTTCTTT
CASSQQGTEAFF
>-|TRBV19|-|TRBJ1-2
TGTGCCAGTAGTCCCCAAGGGGCGGCCTATGGCTACACCTTC
CASSPQGAAYGYTF
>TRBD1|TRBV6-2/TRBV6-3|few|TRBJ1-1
TGTGCCAGCAGTTGGGGGGACAGGGTTGATACTGAAGCTTTCTTT
CASSWGDRVDTEAFF
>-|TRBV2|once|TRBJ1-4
TGTGCCAGCAGTGCCCGGGGGTTGTCAACTAATGAAAAACTGTTTTTT
CASSARGLSTNEKLFF
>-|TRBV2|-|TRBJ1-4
TGTGCCAGTTCCCTAGGTCGGACAGTCAATGAAAAACTGTTTTTT
CASSLGRTVNEKLFF
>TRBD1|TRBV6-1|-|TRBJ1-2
TGTGCCAGCAGTGAAATGCCGGACAGGGTGAGGGGCTACACCTTC
CASSEMPDRVRGYTF
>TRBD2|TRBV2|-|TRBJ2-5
TGTGCCAGCACTATAGCGGGGGGCACCGTAGAGACCCAGTACTTC
CASTIAGGTVETQYF
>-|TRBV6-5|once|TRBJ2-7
TGTGCCAGCCTGGGGGACACAAACTACGAGCAGTACTTC
CASLGDTNYEQYF
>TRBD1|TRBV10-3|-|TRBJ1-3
TGTGCCATCAGGCAGGGGGCCTCTGGAAACACCATATATTTT
CAIRQGASGNTIYF
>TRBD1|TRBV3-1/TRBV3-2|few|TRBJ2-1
TGTGCCAGCAGCCAAGACTGGACAGGGCAAAATGAGCAGTTCTTC
CASSQDWTGQNEQFF
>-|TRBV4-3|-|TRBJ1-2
TGCGCCAGCAGCCAAGATGGTCAGGCCCTCGGAGGCTACACCTTC
CASSQDGQALGGYTF